Shown below are 22 T cell receptor beta chains from a single sample sequenced in a study. TCRdb re-called the RT-PCR reads through MiXCR, storing one row per CDR3 protein. The repertoire holds about 680,000 distinct CDR3 sequences, with over 12% as singletons. Sequencing was carried out using memory CD4+ T cells from blood. These receptors came from a female donor in good health, serving as a healthy control.

This clonotype was counted ten times or more. The rearrangement links TRBV4-3 to TRBJ1-1, with a weak D call TRBD1 (6 bases). The CDR3 runs to 14 residues. V was pared by 1 base and J by 9 bases, with 15 bases between. Germline V gives CDR1 LGHNA, CDR2 YSLEER. The CDR3 protein is CASSQGFRGVKAFF. The CDR3 nucleotides read TGCGCCAGCAGCCAAGGGTTTAGGGGGGTTAAAGCTTTCTTT.

The V and J genes are TRBV7-2 and TRBJ2-5; 8 nucleotides line up with TRBD1. The V segment lost 1 base and the J segment 5 bases; nucleotides outside the gene matches: 9. Germline CDR1 reads SGHTA; CDR2 reads FQGNSA. The CDR3 spans 16 residues. CDR3 nucleotide sequence: TGTGCCAGCAGCTTAGTGACAGGACAGGGAAAGGAGACCCAGTACTTC. Translating it yields CASSLVTGQGKETQYF.

This clonotype was observed a few times. The V call is TRBV6-6, the J call TRBJ1-1; D may be TRBD1 (5 bases). Between the trimmed V and J ends, which lost 8 bases and 4 bases, there was a span of 8 bases. The germline V gene encodes CDR1 MNHNY and CDR2 SVGAGI (reference sequence). This CDR3 has 11 residues. CDR3 nucleotide sequence: TGTGCCAGCGGGACGGCCACTGAAGCTTTCTTT. The encoded protein is CASGTATEAFF.

The chain links TRBV10-3 to TRBJ1-1; D unresolved. The germline V gene encodes CDR1 ENHRY and CDR2 SYGVKD. V was pared by 8 bases and J by 4 bases, with 14 bases between. This CDR3 is built from 13 residues. The CDR3 bases are TGTGCCATCCGGGGTTTGGTTGGCACTGAAGCTTTCTTT. As protein: CAIRGLVGTEAFF.

Only a few counts were recorded for this clonotype. This chain connects TRBV20-1 to TRBJ1-4; weak D call: TRBD1 (5 bases). CDR1 is DFQATT, CDR2 SNEGSKA, per germline (reference sequence). This CDR3 has 13 residues. Trimming stripped 6 bases from V and 5 bases from J, with 13 bases between. CDR3 sequence: CSAPGGFNEKLFF. The DNA for the CDR3 is TGCAGTGCCCCGGGGGGGTTCAATGAAAAACTGTTTTTT.

The table lists this clonotype with a few counts. V usage is TRBV7-6 and J usage is TRBJ2-2; 10 bases match TRBD2. V shed 5 bases, J shed 4 bases, and the junction held 7 bases outside the gene matches. The CDR3 totals 16 residues. CDR1 and CDR2 (germline): SGHVS, FNYEAQ. The CDR3 DNA reads TGTGCCAGCAGCCCCCTAGCGGGAGCGGGCACCGGGGAGCTGTTTTTT. Translating gives CASSPLAGAGTGELFF.

This clonotype appeared many times. The V and J genes are TRBV30 and TRBJ2-5; 10 bases agree with TRBD2. Trimming at V came to 3 bases and at J to 4 bases, leaving 8 bases not matched to a gene. This CDR3 contains 15 residues. Germline V gene lookup returns CDR1 GTSNPN and CDR2 SVGIG (reference sequence). The CDR3 spells CAWRLGLARLETQYF. DNA for the CDR3: TGTGCCTGGAGATTGGGACTAGCGAGACTAGAGACCCAGTACTTC.

This clonotype was detected a few times. The chain combines TRBV12-3 or TRBV12-4 with TRBJ1-1; no clear D gene. There are 15 residues in the CDR3. V dropped 3 bases and J dropped 5 bases, with 16 bases sitting between them. CDR3 sequence reads: CASSLGLLRRTEAFF. The CDR3 DNA reads as TGTGCCAGCAGTTTGGGGTTACTACGGCGGACTGAAGCTTTCTTT.

The CDR3: CASSLGSPPNNEQFF. The CDR3 coding sequence is TGTGCCAGCAGCTTAGGATCTCCCCCGAACAATGAGCAGTTCTTC. The chain links TRBV7-2 to TRBJ2-1, with D uncertain. This CDR3 has 15 amino acids. Trimming cost V 1 base and J 5 bases, with 12 bases left between them. Per germline, CDR1 SGHTA and CDR2 FQGNSA.

This clonotype was seen only a few times. V is TRBV4-3 and J is TRBJ2-6; the D gene is possibly TRBD1 (5 bases). CDR1 is LGHNA, CDR2 YSLEER, per germline. The V end was cut by 4 bases, the J end by 0 bases, with 16 bases between. The CDR3 runs to 18 residues. The DNA of the CDR3 is TGCGCCAGCAGCCCACCGCCAGGGCTCGACTCTGGGGCCAACGTCCTGACTTTC. Amino acid sequence: CASSPPPGLDSGANVLTF.

This clonotype was seen only a few times. The rearrangement joins TRBV20-1 to TRBJ2-1; D call uncertain. V was cut by 0 bases and J by 10 bases, with 13 bases left in between. The germline CDR1 and CDR2 sequences are DFQATT and SNEGSKA (reference sequence). The CDR3 runs to 13 residues. The CDR3 reads CSARDRRVEEQFF. CDR3 nucleotides: TGCAGTGCTAGAGATAGAAGGGTAGAGGAGCAGTTCTTC.

This clonotype turned up a few times. The chain carries TRBV5-1 and TRBJ1-6; D gene uncertain. Trimming left V 0 bases short and J 4 bases short, with 5 bases between. CDR1 and CDR2 from the germline V gene are SGHRS and YFSETQ. CDR3 length: 14 residues. CDR3 in DNA: TGCGCCAGCAGCTTGGGGGATTATAATTCACCCCTCCACTTT. This gives the protein CASSLGDYNSPLHF.

This clonotype was seen a handful of times. The chain carries TRBV20-1 and TRBJ1-1, with TRBD1 as a possible D gene (5 bases). This CDR3 comprises 15 residues. V was trimmed by 1 base and J by 0 bases, leaving 12 bases between them. The germline CDR1 and CDR2 sequences are DFQATT and SNEGSKA (reference sequence). Written as DNA, the CDR3 is TGCAGTGCTAGAGTACAGGTATTCCTGAACACTGAAGCTTTCTTT. Translated: CSARVQVFLNTEAFF.

This clonotype was seen ten or more times. The chain recombines TRBV7-2 with TRBJ1-2; a possible D gene is TRBD1 (6 bases). In germline, CDR1 is SGHTA, CDR2 FQGNSA. This CDR3 spans 13 amino acids. The V end lost 0 bases, the J end lost 4 bases, and 6 bases lay between the germline ends. CDR3: CASSLAGGYGYTF. The CDR3 nucleotides read TGTGCCAGCAGCTTAGCAGGGGGCTATGGCTACACCTTC.

This clonotype was detected only a few times. The chain joins TRBV12-3 or TRBV12-4 to TRBJ2-7, with 7 nucleotides matching TRBD1. CDR3 length: 14 amino acids. After removal of 1 base from V and 3 bases from J, the junction contained 3 bases not matched to a gene. CDR3 sequence reads: CASSLGRTGYEQYF. The DNA of the CDR3 is TGTGCCAGCAGTTTAGGTAGGACAGGCTACGAGCAGTACTTC.

In this sample, this clonotype turned up many times. This chain joins TRBV7-2 and TRBJ2-4; weak D call: TRBD2 (5 bases). In germline, CDR1 is SGHTA, CDR2 FQGNSA. The CDR3 is made up of 13 amino acids. The V and J ends lost 3 bases and 7 bases respectively, with 10 bases between them. This chain's CDR3 is CASSFGPGNIQYF. In DNA, the CDR3 is TGTGCCAGCAGCTTCGGACCGGGGAACATTCAGTACTTC. The full variable domain, its missing parts supplied by reference TRBV7-2 and TRBJ2-4, is GAGVSQSPSNKVTEKGKDVELRCDPISGHTALYWYRQSLGQGLEFLIYFQGNSAPDKSGLPSDRFSAERTGGSVSTLTIQRTQQEDSAVYLCASSFGPGNIQYFGAGTRLSVL.

This sequence joins TRBV7-2 and TRBJ1-2; 7 bases map to TRBD1. The junction had 5 bases not matched to a gene; V was cut back by 1 base and J by 0 bases. The CDR3 has 16 residues. Germline V gene data show CDR1 as SGHTA and CDR2 as FQGNSA. The CDR3 reads CASSLVGTDANYGYTF. In DNA form, the CDR3 reads TGTGCCAGCAGCTTAGTTGGGACAGACGCTAACTATGGCTACACCTTC.

CDR3 sequence (DNA): TGCAGTGCTCCCGGGCGACAGGGCTACGAGCAGTACTTC. Its protein is CSAPGRQGYEQYF. The V call is TRBV20-1, the J call TRBJ2-7, with 7 positions matching TRBD1. Germline V gene lookup returns CDR1 DFQATT and CDR2 SNEGSKA (reference sequence). The J segment lost 3 bases and the V segment lost 5 bases, leaving 7 bases of the junction unmatched. The CDR3 sequence is 13 residues long.

This rearrangement joins TRBV20-1 to TRBJ1-2, with 7 bases identical to TRBD1. Trimming removed 6 bases from V and 7 bases from J; junction bases left unmatched: 14. Per the germline V gene, CDR1 is DFQATT and CDR2 is SNEGSKA (reference sequence). The CDR3 has 14 residues. CDR3 bases: TGCAGTGCCCCTCCGCCTAGGGGGCAGGGTGGCTACACCTTC. This codes for CSAPPPRGQGGYTF.

The genes are TRBV7-8 and TRBJ2-2; TRBD1 aligns across 7 bases. Looked up from germline, CDR1 is SGHVS and CDR2 is FQNEAQ. The junction had 7 bases not matched to a gene; V was cut back by 5 bases and J by 4 bases. The CDR3 covers 15 residues. This CDR3 reads CASSKPGGGTGELFF. CDR3 in DNA: TGTGCCAGCAGCAAACCAGGGGGTGGCACCGGGGAGCTGTTTTTT. Full variable domain (remainder filled in from reference TRBV7-8 and TRBJ2-2): GAGVSQSPRYKVAKRGQDVALRCDPISGHVSLFWYQQALGQGPEFLTYFQNEAQLDKSGLPSDRFFAERPEGSVSTLKIQRTQQEDSAVYLCASSKPGGGTGELFFGEGSRLTVL.

This clonotype was recorded only once. The gene calls are TRBV6-4 and TRBJ2-1; tentative D call: TRBD2 (6 bases). The CDR3 length is 14 residues. V was pared by 5 bases and J by 5 bases, with 13 bases between. Per the germline V gene, CDR1 is MRHNA and CDR2 is SNTAGT. CDR3 bases: TGTGCCAGCAGTATCCAGGGAGGAAACAATGAGCAGTTCTTC. Protein sequence: CASSIQGGNNEQFF.

This clonotype has more than one count but fewer than ten. J is TRBJ1-4 and V is TRBV27, with TRBD1 matching 9 bases. CDR1 and CDR2 from the germline V gene are MNHEY and SMNVEV (reference sequence). Germline trimming cut 8 bases from V and 5 bases from J; bases unmatched to any gene: 6. This CDR3 has 14 residues. The CDR3 DNA is TGTGCCAGCGGGCCCGGACAGGGGAATGAAAAACTGTTTTTT. Translation gives CASGPGQGNEKLFF.